The rows below give T cell receptor beta chains drawn from one sample of a study of T cell responses to AZD1222 COVID-19 vaccine. The protocol was immunoSEQ multiplex PCR, while the TCRdb copy is restricted to in-frame clones and leaves out a portion. The sample holds about 130,000 clones, 92% seen once. The source material was peripheral blood, sampled on day 0 of AZD1222 vaccination. These receptor sequences come from an adult in good health. The conserved cysteine and the conserved F or W are not part of the CDR3 here. Clone size is shown for a subset of rows, as once, few, many or a class of expanded clone.

j_call,clone_size,v_call,cdr3_aa
TRBJ1-2,-,TRBV5-4,ASSPLEAYGYT
TRBJ1-5,-,TRBV3-1/TRBV3-2,ASSSDAGGDQPQH
TRBJ1-5,-,TRBV27,ASSHRQLNQPQH
TRBJ1-5,-,TRBV7-8,ASSLVRRNQPQH
TRBJ1-1,-,TRBV5-1,ASSSRGGMNTEAF
TRBJ2-7,-,TRBV19,ASSISGRREQY
TRBJ1-4,few,TRBV3-1/TRBV3-2,ASSQERSGIRNEKLF
TRBJ2-1,-,TRBV18,ASSPGQGWRDEQF
TRBJ2-3,-,TRBV29-1,SALGDREGTDTQY
TRBJ1-1,-,TRBV9,ASSVDSFSAEAF
TRBJ2-2,-,TRBV7-2,ASSPWSKTGELF
TRBJ1-1,-,TRBV4-2,ASSAQGPEAF
TRBJ2-5,-,TRBV5-4,ASRGQGHIQETQY
TRBJ2-5,once,TRBV10-3,AIRGEGQETQY
TRBJ1-4,-,TRBV3-1/TRBV3-2,ASSERDRGHEKLF
TRBJ2-5,-,TRBV5-4,ASSPGTSGGLVGETQY